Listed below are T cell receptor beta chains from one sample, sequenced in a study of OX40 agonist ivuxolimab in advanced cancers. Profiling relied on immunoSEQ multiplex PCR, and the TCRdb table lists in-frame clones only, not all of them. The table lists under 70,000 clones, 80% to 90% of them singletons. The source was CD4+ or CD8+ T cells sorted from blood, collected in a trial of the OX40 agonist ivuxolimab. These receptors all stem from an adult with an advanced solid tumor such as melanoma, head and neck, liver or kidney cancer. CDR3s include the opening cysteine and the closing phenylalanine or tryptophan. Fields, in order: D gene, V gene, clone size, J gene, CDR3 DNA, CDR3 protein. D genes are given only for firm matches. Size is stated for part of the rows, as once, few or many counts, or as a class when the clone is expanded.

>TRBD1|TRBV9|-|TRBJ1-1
TGTGCCAGCAGCGTGACCGGACAGGGCGGAACTGAAGCTTTCTTT
CASSVTGQGGTEAFF
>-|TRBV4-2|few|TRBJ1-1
TGTGCCAGCAGCCAAGAGCGGGGCACTGAAGCTTTCTTT
CASSQERGTEAFF
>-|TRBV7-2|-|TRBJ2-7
TGTGCCAGCAGCTTAGTACAGGGAGGCTCCTACGAGCAGTACTTC
CASSLVQGGSYEQYF
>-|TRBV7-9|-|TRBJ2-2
TGTGCCAGCAGCCTGGGGGGCCTAGCGGATACCGGGGAGCTGTTTTTT
CASSLGGLADTGELFF
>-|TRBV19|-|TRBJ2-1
TGTGCCAGTAGTCCGCCGGGGAGGAGCAATGAGCAGTTCTTC
CASSPPGRSNEQFF
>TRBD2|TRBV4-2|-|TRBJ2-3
TGTGCCAGCAGCCAGCCCCTTCGCGCTAGCGGAGGAGGGCATAGCACAGATACGCAGTATTTT
CASSQPLRASGGGHSTDTQYF
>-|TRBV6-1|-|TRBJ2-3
TGTGCCAGCAGGGAAACAGGGAGCACAGATACGCAGTATTTT
CASRETGSTDTQYF
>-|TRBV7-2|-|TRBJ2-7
TGTGCCAGCAGCCCTCAGTTGGGGGAGCAGTACTTC
CASSPQLGEQYF
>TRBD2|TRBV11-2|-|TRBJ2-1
TGTGCCAGCAGCTTGCGGACTAGCGGGAGGGGGGATGAGCAGTTCTTC
CASSLRTSGRGDEQFF
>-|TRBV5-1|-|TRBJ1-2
TGCGCCAGCAGCTTTGGCAGGGATGGGGATGGCTACACCTTC
CASSFGRDGDGYTF
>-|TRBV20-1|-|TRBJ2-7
TGCAGTTCCCCGTTAAACTACGAGCAGTACTTC
CSSPLNYEQYF
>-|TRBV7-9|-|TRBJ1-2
TGTGCCAGCAGCTTACAGGGTGGCGGAGGGGGATATGGCTACACCTTC
CASSLQGGGGGYGYTF
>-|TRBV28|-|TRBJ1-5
TGTGCCAGCAGTTTATCGGGGGCTCAGCCCCAGCATTTT
CASSLSGAQPQHF
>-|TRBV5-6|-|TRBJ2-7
TGTGCCAGCAACTTGGGGGGACGGACCTACGAGCAGTACTTC
CASNLGGRTYEQYF
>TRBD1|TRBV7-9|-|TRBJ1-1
TGTGCCAGCAGCCCTGACAGGGGTCGTCCAGCTGAAGCTTTCTTT
CASSPDRGRPAEAFF
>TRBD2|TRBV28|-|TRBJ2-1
TGTGCCAGCAGTCCGAATAGCGGGGGGGCCGACAATGAGCAGTTCTTC
CASSPNSGGADNEQFF
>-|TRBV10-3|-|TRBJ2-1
TGTGCCATCAGTGAGGTGTCCGATGAGCAGTTCTTC
CAISEVSDEQFF
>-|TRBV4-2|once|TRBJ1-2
TGTGCCAGCAGCCAAGAAGGCTTCTCCTATGGCTACACCTTC
CASSQEGFSYGYTF
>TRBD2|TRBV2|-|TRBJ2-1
TGTGCCAGCAGTGATATTCGGACTAGCGGGAACAATGAGCAGTTCTTC
CASSDIRTSGNNEQFF
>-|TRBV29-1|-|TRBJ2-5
TGCAGCGTTGGTTGGCAGAAGGAAGAGACCCAGTACTTC
CSVGWQKEETQYF
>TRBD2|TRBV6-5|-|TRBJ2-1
TGTGCCAGCAGTTCACCTACTAGCGGGAAAGGCAATGAGCAGTTCTTC
CASSSPTSGKGNEQFF
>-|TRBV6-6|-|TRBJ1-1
TGTGCCAGCAGTTACCCCCCAGGGACTGAAGCTTTCTTT
CASSYPPGTEAFF
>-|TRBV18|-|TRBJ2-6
TGTGCCAGCTCACCAACCCGGGGCCCTGGGATTGGGGCCAACGTCCTGACTTTC
CASSPTRGPGIGANVLTF
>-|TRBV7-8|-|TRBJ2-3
TGTGCCAGCAGCTTAGCCGGGGGGCGCCTATCAGATACGCAGTATTTT
CASSLAGGRLSDTQYF
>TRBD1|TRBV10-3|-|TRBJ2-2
TGTGCCATCAGTGGGTCGGGACAGGGGAACACCGGGGAGCTGTTTTTT
CAISGSGQGNTGELFF
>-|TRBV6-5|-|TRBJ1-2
TGTGCCAGCAGGCTAGGGGCGGGTGGCTACACCTTC
CASRLGAGGYTF
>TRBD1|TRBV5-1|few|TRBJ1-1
TGCGCCAGCAGCCGGAGGACAGGGTCGGCAGGCACTGAAGCTTTCTTT
CASSRRTGSAGTEAFF
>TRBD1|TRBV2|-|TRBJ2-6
TGTGCCAGCGTACTCTCGACAGGGCCCAGCTCTGGGGCCAACGTCCTGACTTTC
CASVLSTGPSSGANVLTF
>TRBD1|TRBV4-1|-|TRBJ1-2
TGCGCCAGCAGCCGAGGACAGGGGGCTGGCTACACCTTC
CASSRGQGAGYTF
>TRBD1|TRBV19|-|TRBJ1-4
TGTGCCAGTACCTCAAGGGGACAGGGGTTCAATGAAAAACTGTTTTTT
CASTSRGQGFNEKLFF
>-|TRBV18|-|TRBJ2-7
TGTGCCAGCTCCCCGGCCTCAACCTACGAGCAGTACTTC
CASSPASTYEQYF
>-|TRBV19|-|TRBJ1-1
TGTGCCAGTACTGGGACCTACACTGAAGCTTTCTTT
CASTGTYTEAFF
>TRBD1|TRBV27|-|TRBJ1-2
TGTGCCAGCAGTTTAGCCGGACAGGGGGACTATGGCTACACCTTC
CASSLAGQGDYGYTF
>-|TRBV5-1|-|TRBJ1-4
TGCGCCAGCAGCTTGGGCAGTTTTTCAACTAATGAAAAACTGTTTTTT
CASSLGSFSTNEKLFF
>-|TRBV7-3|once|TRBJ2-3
TGTGCCAGCAGCTTAAACGGGGAGGTTGCAGATACGCAGTATTTT
CASSLNGEVADTQYF
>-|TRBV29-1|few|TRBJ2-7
TGCAGCGTCGGGACCGGGACGGCCGGACACGAGCAGTACTTC
CSVGTGTAGHEQYF
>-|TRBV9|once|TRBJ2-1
TGTGCCAGCAGCCCCCCCCGAGGGCTCCTGAGGGGGGTCTACAATGAGCAGTTCTTC
CASSPPRGLLRGVYNEQFF
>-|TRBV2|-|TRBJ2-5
TGTGCCAGCAGGGGTACTAGTACAGAGACCCAGTACTTC
CASRGTSTETQYF
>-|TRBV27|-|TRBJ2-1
TGTGCCAGCACTAAGGGGAGGAGTGAGCAGTTCTTC
CASTKGRSEQFF
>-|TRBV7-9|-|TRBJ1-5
TGTGCCAGCAGCTCAGGGGAGCCCCAGCATTTT
CASSSGEPQHF
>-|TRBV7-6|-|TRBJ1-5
TGTGCCAGCAGCTTCCCATATAGCAATCAGCCCCAGCATTTT
CASSFPYSNQPQHF
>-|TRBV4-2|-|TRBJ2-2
TGTGCCAGCAGCCCCTGGGACGGACGGGGCGGGGAGCTGTTTTTT
CASSPWDGRGGELFF
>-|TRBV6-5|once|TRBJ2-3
TGTGCCAGCAGTTACGGCCGCGCCGGCACAGATACGCAGTATTTT
CASSYGRAGTDTQYF
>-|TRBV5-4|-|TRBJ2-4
TGTGCCAGCAGCTTGGGGTTAGCGGCTAAAAACATTCAGTACTTC
CASSLGLAAKNIQYF
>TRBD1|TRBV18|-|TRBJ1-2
TGTGCCAGCTCGGCCCGGGACAGGACATTCTATGGCTACACCTTC
CASSARDRTFYGYTF
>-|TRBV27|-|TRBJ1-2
TGTGCCAGCAGTTTCATGCAGGGCAGCTATGGCTACACCTTC
CASSFMQGSYGYTF
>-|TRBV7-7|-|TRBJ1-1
TGTGCCAGCAGCTTGGAGAGGAACACTGAAGCTTTCTTT
CASSLERNTEAFF